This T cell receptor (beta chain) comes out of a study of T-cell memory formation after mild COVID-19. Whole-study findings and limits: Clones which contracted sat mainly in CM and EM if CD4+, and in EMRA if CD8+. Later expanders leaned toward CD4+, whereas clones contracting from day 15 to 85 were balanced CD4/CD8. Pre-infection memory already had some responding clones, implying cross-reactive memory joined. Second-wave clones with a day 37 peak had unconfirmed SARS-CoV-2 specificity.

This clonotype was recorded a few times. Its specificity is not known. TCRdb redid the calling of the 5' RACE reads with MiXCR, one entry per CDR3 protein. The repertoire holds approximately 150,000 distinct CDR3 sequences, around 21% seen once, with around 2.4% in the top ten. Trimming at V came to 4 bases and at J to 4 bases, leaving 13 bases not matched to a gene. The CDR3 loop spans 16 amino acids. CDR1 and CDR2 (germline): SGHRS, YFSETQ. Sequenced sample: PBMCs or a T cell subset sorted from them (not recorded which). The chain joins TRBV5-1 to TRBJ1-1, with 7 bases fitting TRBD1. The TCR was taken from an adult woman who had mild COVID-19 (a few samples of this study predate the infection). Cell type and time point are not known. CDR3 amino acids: CASSRRQGMMGTEAFF. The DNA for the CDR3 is TGCGCCAGCAGCCGGAGACAGGGAATGATGGGCACTGAAGCTTTCTTT.